The subject of this entry is one TCR beta chain. Its antigen is unknown. This entry belongs to a study of monozygotic twins with inflammatory bowel disease. General observations from the study: Lower sharing of clonotypes with other individuals was seen in IBD patients than in healthy twins. This was most marked in patients showing signs of disease activity. In these data, no single strong IBD-associated signal or clonotype received support.

CDR1 is LGHDT, CDR2 YNNKEL, per germline (reference sequence). The CDR3 loop spans 14 amino acids. Per TCR library, 3500 ng of total RNA was used. TCRdb reprocessed the 5' RACE reads, keeping one entry per CDR3 protein, no DNA. Here the sample table reports about 420,000 distinct CDR3 sequences. The sequencing sample was made of blood. The TCR was taken from a human donor with ulcerative colitis or Crohn's disease, or a healthy co-twin of an affected twin (not recorded which). The V and J genes are TRBV3-1 and TRBJ2-3; TCRdb selects TRBD2, and the lack of DNA leaves this call unchecked. The CDR3 reads CASSQGSGAYTQYF.